These T cell receptor beta chains were read from a single sample in a study of blood T cells in healthy people across ages. TCRdb passed the 5' RACE reads through MiXCR, listing each CDR3 protein once. The table includes 920,000 or so distinct CDR3 sequences, 45% detected once. The sequenced material came from blood. Source of these receptors: a woman aged 60-75 years in good health. The CDR3 runs from the conserved cysteine through the conserved F or W. The D gene is left open where the match is weak. Some rows mark clone size as missing; the rest say once, few, many or name a class of expanded clone.

v_call: TRBV5-1; clone_size: .; j_call: TRBJ2-1; d_call: TRBD2; cdr3_nt: TGCGCCAGCAGCTCGGACTCCAGCGGGAGCAAGGTTAATGAGCAGTTCTTC; cdr3_aa: CASSSDSSGSKVNEQFF
v_call: TRBV24-1; clone_size: .; j_call: TRBJ2-5; d_call: .; cdr3_nt: TGTGCCACCAGTGCTACAGGGAAGGGAGAGACCCAGTACTTC; cdr3_aa: CATSATGKGETQYF
v_call: TRBV5-5; clone_size: .; j_call: TRBJ1-5; d_call: .; cdr3_nt: TGTGCCAGCAGCTTGAATGGGCCTTATCAGCCCCAGCATTTT; cdr3_aa: CASSLNGPYQPQHF
v_call: TRBV15; clone_size: .; j_call: TRBJ2-5; d_call: .; cdr3_nt: TGTGCCACCAGCAGAGATGAGGGGGGGGAGGAGACCCAGTACTTC; cdr3_aa: CATSRDEGGEETQYF
v_call: TRBV6-5; clone_size: .; j_call: TRBJ2-3; d_call: TRBD2; cdr3_nt: TGTGCCAGCACCCCACTAGCGGGGGGCACAGATACGCAGTATTTT; cdr3_aa: CASTPLAGGTDTQYF
v_call: TRBV20-1; clone_size: few; j_call: TRBJ1-5; d_call: TRBD1; cdr3_nt: TGCAGTGCTCGGGACAGGGGGTGGGGTCAGCCCCAGCATTTT; cdr3_aa: CSARDRGWGQPQHF
v_call: TRBV15; clone_size: .; j_call: TRBJ2-7; d_call: TRBD2; cdr3_nt: TGTGCCACCAGCAGAGATGGGGAGGGCTACGAGCAGTACTTC; cdr3_aa: CATSRDGEGYEQYF
v_call: TRBV20-1; clone_size: few; j_call: TRBJ2-5; d_call: .; cdr3_nt: TGCAGTGCCAGAAAGTGGGGACGGGGGGCGAGTAAAGAGACCCAGTACTTC; cdr3_aa: CSARKWGRGASKETQYF
v_call: TRBV24-1; clone_size: .; j_call: TRBJ2-1; d_call: TRBD2; cdr3_nt: TGTGCCACCAGTGCTCGAGGAGGTAAGCGGGAGGGATCCAATGAGCAGTTCTTC; cdr3_aa: CATSARGGKREGSNEQFF
v_call: TRBV18; clone_size: many; j_call: TRBJ2-5; d_call: .; cdr3_nt: TGTGCCAGCAGCCAACAAGAGACCCAGTACTTC; cdr3_aa: CASSQQETQYF
v_call: TRBV19; clone_size: .; j_call: TRBJ2-7; d_call: .; cdr3_nt: TGTGCCAGTAGCCGGGACCCCGGGAAGCAGTACTTC; cdr3_aa: CASSRDPGKQYF
v_call: TRBV20-1; clone_size: .; j_call: TRBJ2-5; d_call: TRBD2; cdr3_nt: TGCAGTGGCCTTCCCGGGACTAGCGTTTTGGAGACCCAGTACTTC; cdr3_aa: CSGLPGTSVLETQYF
v_call: TRBV20-1; clone_size: .; j_call: TRBJ2-7; d_call: .; cdr3_nt: TGCAGTGCTAGTGATACCAGGGACGAGCAGTACTTC; cdr3_aa: CSASDTRDEQYF
v_call: TRBV10-3; clone_size: few; j_call: TRBJ1-2; d_call: .; cdr3_nt: TGTGCCATCAGTGAGGGACCGAGTAACTATGGCTACACCTTC; cdr3_aa: CAISEGPSNYGYTF
v_call: TRBV23-1; clone_size: .; j_call: TRBJ1-5; d_call: TRBD1; cdr3_nt: TGCGCCAGCAGTCAATCGAGGACAGGCCCCTCCAATCAGCCCCAGCATTTT; cdr3_aa: CASSQSRTGPSNQPQHF
v_call: TRBV29-1; clone_size: .; j_call: TRBJ2-1; d_call: TRBD2; cdr3_nt: TGCAGCGTTGAAGGGGGGGGGCTAGCGGGAGCAGGTGAGCAGTTCTTC; cdr3_aa: CSVEGGGLAGAGEQFF
v_call: TRBV27; clone_size: .; j_call: TRBJ2-3; d_call: .; cdr3_nt: TGTGCCAGCAGCACCGGCCTAGATACGCAGTATTTT; cdr3_aa: CASSTGLDTQYF
v_call: TRBV20-1; clone_size: few; j_call: TRBJ2-7; d_call: .; cdr3_nt: TGCAGTGCTAGATTTGGAGGGGGTGGCGACGAGCAGTACTTC; cdr3_aa: CSARFGGGGDEQYF
v_call: TRBV4-1; clone_size: .; j_call: TRBJ2-7; d_call: .; cdr3_nt: TGCGCCAGCAGCCAAGATGGCTCCCTCTCCTACGAGCAGTACTTC; cdr3_aa: CASSQDGSLSYEQYF
v_call: TRBV27; clone_size: few; j_call: TRBJ1-2; d_call: TRBD1; cdr3_nt: TGTGCCAGCAGAGATACAGGGGCCGCCTATGGCTACACCTTC; cdr3_aa: CASRDTGAAYGYTF
v_call: TRBV28; clone_size: .; j_call: TRBJ2-7; d_call: .; cdr3_nt: TGTGCCAGCAGTGTCGGGACACCCCTGGAGCAGTACTTC; cdr3_aa: CASSVGTPLEQYF
v_call: TRBV27; clone_size: .; j_call: TRBJ2-7; d_call: TRBD2; cdr3_nt: TGTGCCACAGGGGCTAGCGGGAGTCCGAACGAGCAGTACTTC; cdr3_aa: CATGASGSPNEQYF
v_call: TRBV27; clone_size: few; j_call: TRBJ1-5; d_call: .; cdr3_nt: TGTGCCAGCGGACTTCAGCTCAATCAGCCCCAGCATTTT; cdr3_aa: CASGLQLNQPQHF
v_call: TRBV20-1; clone_size: .; j_call: TRBJ1-6; d_call: .; cdr3_nt: TGCAGTGCTAGAGAACAGAATTCACCCCTCCACTTT; cdr3_aa: CSAREQNSPLHF
v_call: TRBV27; clone_size: many; j_call: TRBJ2-7; d_call: .; cdr3_nt: TGTGCCAGCATTGGGGGGAGCTCCTACGAGCAGTACTTC; cdr3_aa: CASIGGSSYEQYF
v_call: TRBV4-1; clone_size: few; j_call: TRBJ1-2; d_call: TRBD1; cdr3_nt: TGCGCCAGCAGCCAAGATAGTGTGACAGGGGGTATCTATGGCTACACCTTC; cdr3_aa: CASSQDSVTGGIYGYTF
v_call: TRBV6-5; clone_size: .; j_call: TRBJ2-7; d_call: TRBD2; cdr3_nt: TGTGCCAGCAGTCCCCTACTAGCGGGAGTAGGAAACGAGCAGTACTTC; cdr3_aa: CASSPLLAGVGNEQYF
v_call: TRBV20-1; clone_size: .; j_call: TRBJ2-7; d_call: .; cdr3_nt: TGCAGTGCTAGTTCCGGGGCTCTGGTGGGTAAGAGCTCCTACGAGCAGTACTTC; cdr3_aa: CSASSGALVGKSSYEQYF
v_call: TRBV12-3/TRBV12-4; clone_size: few; j_call: TRBJ2-1; d_call: TRBD2; cdr3_nt: TGTGCCAGCAGTTCCGACCCGCTCCCACTAGCGGGAGGCCCCATCTCCTACAATGAGCAGTTCTTC; cdr3_aa: CASSSDPLPLAGGPISYNEQFF
v_call: TRBV4-1; clone_size: few; j_call: TRBJ2-7; d_call: .; cdr3_nt: TGCGCCAGCAGCCAAGATTCGAGGTCCGAGCAGTACTTC; cdr3_aa: CASSQDSRSEQYF
v_call: TRBV6-4; clone_size: .; j_call: TRBJ1-6; d_call: TRBD1; cdr3_nt: TGTGCCAGCAGAGAGGGGGCGCAAGGTTCACCCCTCCACTTT; cdr3_aa: CASREGAQGSPLHF
v_call: TRBV6-5; clone_size: .; j_call: TRBJ1-5; d_call: .; cdr3_nt: TGTGCCAGCAGTTACGGAGAAGGGGCGTGTAGCAATCAGCCCCAGCATTTT; cdr3_aa: CASSYGEGACSNQPQHF
v_call: TRBV7-9; clone_size: .; j_call: TRBJ2-5; d_call: TRBD2; cdr3_nt: TGTGCCAGCAAGAGGGCTAGCGGGAAAGAGACCCAGTACTTC; cdr3_aa: CASKRASGKETQYF
v_call: TRBV27; clone_size: .; j_call: TRBJ1-2; d_call: .; cdr3_nt: TGTGCCAGTTCCCGGGACGCTACTTCCTATGGCTACACCTTC; cdr3_aa: CASSRDATSYGYTF
v_call: TRBV7-8; clone_size: once; j_call: TRBJ2-7; d_call: .; cdr3_nt: TGTGCCAGCAGCTTAGCGGCGGGACGTCCCTCCTACGAGCAGTACTTC; cdr3_aa: CASSLAAGRPSYEQYF
v_call: TRBV12-3/TRBV12-4; clone_size: .; j_call: TRBJ2-5; d_call: .; cdr3_nt: TGTGCCAGCGGAACCCAGGGTTTCGAGACCCAGTACTTC; cdr3_aa: CASGTQGFETQYF
v_call: TRBV15; clone_size: .; j_call: TRBJ2-3; d_call: .; cdr3_nt: TGTGCCACCAGCAGAGGTAGGGGGGGTGCAGATACGCAGTATTTT; cdr3_aa: CATSRGRGGADTQYF
v_call: TRBV11-1; clone_size: .; j_call: TRBJ2-7; d_call: .; cdr3_nt: TGTGCCAGCAGCTTTGGACTTCTGGTCTCCCACGAGCAGTACTTC; cdr3_aa: CASSFGLLVSHEQYF
v_call: TRBV3-1; clone_size: .; j_call: TRBJ2-3; d_call: .; cdr3_nt: TGTGCCAGCAGCCAAGGGACAGCTAGCACAGATACGCAGTATTTT; cdr3_aa: CASSQGTASTDTQYF
v_call: TRBV6-5; clone_size: .; j_call: TRBJ2-4; d_call: .; cdr3_nt: TGTGCCAGCAGACCTCCTCAGGGCGTTGCGAAGGTGGAGTACTTC; cdr3_aa: CASRPPQGVAKVEYF
v_call: TRBV9; clone_size: .; j_call: TRBJ1-1; d_call: .; cdr3_nt: TGTGCCAGCAGCCCGGGACGGGAAATGAACACTGAAGCTTTCTTT; cdr3_aa: CASSPGREMNTEAFF
v_call: TRBV6-1; clone_size: .; j_call: TRBJ2-7; d_call: TRBD1; cdr3_nt: TGTGCCAGCAGTGCCAGTACAGGGGGTGGTAACGAGCAGTACTTC; cdr3_aa: CASSASTGGGNEQYF